This T cell receptor beta chain derives from a study of cytomegalovirus exposure and HLA in healthy donors. Researchers ran the PCR with 60 Vbeta and 13 Jbeta primers. The assay was immunoSEQ multiplex PCR, and TCRdb's table has in-frame clones only and misses some. The table records under 200,000 clones, nearly 80% of them present only once. Sequenced material: PBMCs. This clonotype originated in a woman in her twenties or thirties in good health and CMV-seropositive.

This CDR3 is CASSLGSPSSGNTIYF. The CDR3 DNA follows: TGTGCCAGCAGCTTAGGATCGCCCAGCTCTGGAAACACCATATATTTT. The V and J genes are TRBV7-6 and TRBJ1-3, with D unresolved. The germline V and J ends were trimmed by 1 base and 0 bases, with 10 bases remaining between them. This CDR3 is 16 amino acids long. The germline V gene has CDR1 SGHVS and CDR2 FNYEAQ.